Following are 26 T cell receptor beta chains from one sample sequenced in a study of T cells in Graves' hyperthyroidism and ophthalmopathy. Amplification of TCR beta CDR3 regions used RNA as the template. During a first-round RT-PCR of the TCR CDR3, the HTBI primer set was used. One entry per CDR3 protein results from TCRdb running MiXCR on the multiplex PCR reads. The repertoire has approximately 560,000 distinct CDR3 sequences, around a sixth of them found once; the top ten carry around 7.8%. The sample taken for sequencing was blood. The source of these receptors is a woman aged 30 to 39 with Graves' hyperthyroidism.

This clonotype was picked up many times. The rearrangement joins TRBV11-2 to TRBJ2-3; 7 bases line up with TRBD2. From germline, CDR1 is SGHAT and CDR2 FQNNGV. The CDR3 sequence is 15 residues long. V shed 2 bases, J shed 8 bases, and the junction held 10 bases outside the gene matches. The CDR3 DNA sequence: TGTGCCAGCAGCTTACGGACTAGTCAACGGGTTACGCAGTATTTT. As protein: CASSLRTSQRVTQYF.

This clonotype appeared many times. CDR3 in amino acids: CASSLAEPGTDFGYEQYF. The CDR3 DNA reads TGTGCCAGCAGCTTAGCCGAACCCGGGACAGACTTCGGGTACGAGCAGTACTTC. This chain connects TRBV7-9 to TRBJ2-7, with 7 nucleotides matching TRBD1. The germline CDR1 and CDR2 sequences are SEHNR and FQNEAQ (reference sequence). The CDR3 has 18 amino acids. The V and J ends lost 0 bases and 4 bases, in that order; junction bases with no gene match: 15.

This clonotype has a single count. This chain connects TRBV7-2 to TRBJ2-3; D possibly corresponds to TRBD1 (6 bases). CDR1 is SGHTA and CDR2 is FQGNSA in the germline V gene. The CDR3 runs 12 residues. V shed 4 bases and J shed 7 bases, with 9 bases lying between them. The CDR3 sequence is CASSWGTNTQYF. As DNA, the CDR3 is TGTGCCAGCAGCTGGGGGACAAATACGCAGTATTTT.

This clonotype appeared many times. The CDR3 DNA is TGTGCCTGGGGACTAGCGGGAGGATCCTACAATGAGCAGTTCTTC. Translated, it gives CAWGLAGGSYNEQFF. J is TRBJ2-1 and V is TRBV30; 14 nucleotides line up with TRBD2. Germline V CDR1 and CDR2: GTSNPN, SVGIG (reference sequence). This CDR3 is built from 15 residues. Unmatched junction bases numbered 1, after V lost 5 bases and J lost 1 base.

Many counts were recorded for this clonotype. Written as DNA, the CDR3 is TGCAGTGCTAAAGGGACTAGCGGGAGTAATGAGCAGTTCTTC. Residues: CSAKGTSGSNEQFF. This sequence joins TRBV20-1 and TRBJ2-1, with 14 nucleotides matching TRBD2. J was trimmed by 7 bases and V by 4 bases; bases with no gene match: 3. Germline V gene sequence: CDR1 DFQATT, CDR2 SNEGSKA (reference sequence). This CDR3 is built from 14 residues.

The chain uses TRBV6-2 or TRBV6-3 and TRBJ2-5; possibly TRBD1 for D (8 bases). This CDR3 has 19 residues. The germline V gene has CDR1 MNHEY and CDR2 SVGEGT. Trimming stripped 2 bases from V and 2 bases from J, with 24 bases between. CDR3 region: CASSYPSSGVQGGQETQYF. The DNA for the CDR3 is TGTGCCAGCAGTTACCCCTCATCCGGGGTACAGGGGGGGCAAGAGACCCAGTACTTC.

This clonotype has a count of ten or more. This sequence joins TRBV11-2 and TRBJ2-1; tentative D call: TRBD2 (5 bases). Germline CDR1 SGHAT, CDR2 FQNNGV. There are 15 residues in the CDR3. Trimming took 4 bases from V and 4 from J, leaving 14 bases between them. The CDR3 sequence is CASSSGPGSYNEQFF. In DNA, the CDR3 is TGTGCCAGCAGCTCTGGGCCGGGGAGTTACAATGAGCAGTTCTTC.

This clonotype appeared many times. This chain joins TRBV11-2 and TRBJ2-7; D tentatively fits TRBD1 or TRBD2 (5 bases each). Germline CDR1 reads SGHAT; CDR2 reads FQNNGV. Trimming shortened V by 3 bases and J by 3 bases, and 9 bases separated the two germline ends. The CDR3 has 13 amino acids. CDR3 sequence reads: CASSFGTNYEQYF. The DNA of the CDR3 is TGTGCCAGCAGCTTCGGGACCAACTACGAGCAGTACTTC.

V usage is TRBV2 and J usage is TRBJ1-2; 7 bases line up with TRBD1. Germline V gives CDR1 SNHLY, CDR2 FYNNEI. The CDR3 has 13 amino acids. V lost 5 bases to trimming and J lost 5 bases; unmatched junction nucleotides: 5. The CDR3 DNA reads as TGTGCCAGCAGTCGACAGGGAGGATATGGCTACACCTTC. It yields the protein CASSRQGGYGYTF.

In its sample, this clonotype was seen many times. The DNA for the CDR3 is TGTGCCAGCTCACCGTATACAGGGCGTTGGGGCGAGCAGTACTTC. Its protein is CASSPYTGRWGEQYF. The chain carries TRBV18 and TRBJ2-7; TRBD1 might be the D (6 bases). Germline V CDR1 and CDR2: KGHSH, LQKENI. V lost 3 bases to trimming and J lost 6 bases, with 18 bases between them. The CDR3 totals 15 residues.

V is TRBV24-1 and J is TRBJ2-6, with 7 positions matching TRBD2. This CDR3 has 15 residues. Germline V gene lookup returns CDR1 KGHDR and CDR2 SFDVKD. V was pared by 9 bases and J by 2 bases, with 6 bases of the junction left unmatched. The CDR3 region is CATALGGAGANVLTF. CDR3 bases: TGTGCCACCGCGTTGGGGGGGGCTGGGGCCAACGTCCTGACTTTC.

The table lists this clonotype with a few counts. CDR3 sequence (DNA): TGTGCCAGCGACGGACTAGCCGGGGGTGAGCAGTACTTC. This gives the protein CASDGLAGGEQYF. The rearrangement links TRBV6-1 to TRBJ2-7, with 8 positions matching TRBD2. V was clipped by 8 bases and J by 7 bases; unmatched bases: 10. Germline CDR1 MNHNS, CDR2 SASEGT. The CDR3 spans 13 residues.

This clonotype was seen at least ten times. This chain joins TRBV6-1 and TRBJ1-2; D might be TRBD1 (6 bases). The CDR3 is 15 residues long. Germline-derived CDR1 and CDR2 are MNHNS and SASEGT. V lost 7 bases and J lost 6, with 21 bases in between. CDR3 sequence reads: CASKMWDTSRDGYTF. The CDR3 coding sequence is TGTGCCAGCAAGATGTGGGACACTAGCCGGGATGGCTACACCTTC.

The chain carries TRBV11-3 and TRBJ2-2; 8 nucleotides align to TRBD1. V lost 2 bases, J lost 10 bases, and 3 bases stayed unmatched. This CDR3 comprises 13 residues. Germline CDR1 SGHNT, CDR2 YENEEA. For the CDR3, the DNA is TGTGCCAGCAGCTTATCAGGGGGCGTGGAGCTGTTTTTT. Its protein is CASSLSGGVELFF.

This clonotype was seen only a few times. The chain uses TRBV30 and TRBJ2-2; 10 bases map to TRBD2. V was clipped by 3 bases and J by 1 base; unmatched bases: 5. The CDR3 is made up of 16 amino acids. Germline lookup yields CDR1 GTSNPN and CDR2 SVGIG (reference sequence). The CDR3 sequence: CAWRFRTSGNTGELFF. The CDR3 nucleotides are TGTGCCTGGAGATTCAGGACTAGCGGGAACACCGGGGAGCTGTTTTTT. The full variable domain, completed using reference TRBV30 and TRBJ2-2, is SQTIHQWPATLVQPVGSPLSLECTVEGTSNPNLYWYRQAAGRGLQLLFYSVGIGQISSEVPQNLSASRPQDRQFILSSKKLLLSDSGFYLCAWRFRTSGNTGELFFGEGSRLTVL.

In its sample, this clonotype was seen many times. This chain uses TRBV20-1 with TRBJ2-3; 11 nucleotides line up with TRBD2. After removal of 4 bases from V and 4 bases from J, the junction contained 4 bases not matched to a gene. Germline-derived CDR1 and CDR2 are DFQATT and SNEGSKA (reference sequence). This CDR3 has 14 residues. CDR3 DNA: TGCAGTGCTAATAGCGGGAGGGAATCAGATACGCAGTATTTT. Its protein is CSANSGRESDTQYF.

As to this clonotype: With a much larger clone just one base away, this may be a read error. The chain employs TRBV20-1 and TRBJ2-1; no clear D gene. The V and J ends lost 3 bases and 0 bases respectively, with 15 bases between them. There are 16 residues in the CDR3. CDR1 DFQATT and CDR2 SNEGSKA come from the germline V gene (reference sequence). In DNA form, the CDR3 reads TGCAGTGCTAGGGGCAGACTCCCACCCTCCTACAATGAGCAGTTCTTC. Its translation is CSARGRLPPSYNEQFF.

This clonotype was counted only a few times. V gene TRBV2 combines with J gene TRBJ1-5; possible D gene TRBD1, 5 bases. V was cut by 6 bases and J by 5 bases, with 14 bases left in between. The CDR3 extends over 14 amino acids. Germline CDR1 and CDR2: SNHLY and FYNNEI. CDR3 loop: CASRSGGEYQPQHF. The CDR3 nucleotides are TGTGCCAGCAGGTCAGGAGGGGAGTATCAGCCCCAGCATTTT. The entire variable domain, with the rest obtained from reference TRBV2 and TRBJ1-5, is as follows: EPEVTQTPSHQVTQMGQEVILRCVPISNHLYFYWYRQILGQKVEFLVSFYNNEISEKSEIFDDQFSVERPDGSNFTLKIRSTKLEDSAMYFCASRSGGEYQPQHFGDGTRLSIL.

Comment on this clonotype: Its ends do not fully match the called genes, so a read error is possible. This chain links TRBV6-4 with TRBJ2-5; D call uncertain. The germline V gene encodes CDR1 MRHNA and CDR2 SNTAGT. The CDR3 runs to 12 residues. The CDR3 region has the DNA TGTGCCAGCAGCAGGTCCCAAGAGAACCAGTACTTC. Amino acid sequence: CASSRSQENQYF.

This clonotype was seen at least ten times. This chain uses TRBV18 with TRBJ2-1; D is unresolved. The CDR3 totals 13 residues. The germline CDR1 and CDR2 sequences are KGHSH and LQKENI. V lost 2 bases and J lost 9, with 11 bases in between. As DNA, the CDR3 is TGTGCCAGCTCACCAGGGGAAAGGCTTGAGCAGTTCTTC. Its translation: CASSPGERLEQFF.

The chain uses TRBV9 and TRBJ2-2, with D possibly matching TRBD2 (6 bases). Germline CDR1 reads SGDLS; CDR2 reads YYNGEE. Trimming removed 0 bases from V and 0 bases from J, with 9 bases in between. The CDR3 is made up of 16 amino acids. CDR3 nucleotides: TGTGCCAGCAGCGTAGTGGACTACCCGAACACCGGGGAGCTGTTTTTT. Protein product: CASSVVDYPNTGELFF.

Of note for this clonotype: A much larger clone lies a single base off, so this may be a read error. The chain employs TRBV10-3 and TRBJ2-7; TRBD1 matches 7 bases. Unmatched junction bases numbered 7, after V lost 5 bases and J lost 0 bases. Germline-derived CDR1 and CDR2 are ENHRY and SYGVKD. The CDR3 has 15 residues. The CDR3 loop is CAISRTGYSSYEQYF. CDR3 nucleotides: TGTGCCATCAGTAGGACAGGATACAGCTCCTACGAGCAGTACTTC.

This chain uses TRBV27 with TRBJ1-1; 8 bases align to TRBD1. The CDR3 is 15 amino acids. CDR1 is MNHEY and CDR2 is SMNVEV in the germline V gene (reference sequence). J lost 1 base, V lost 4 bases, and 5 bases had no gene match. DNA of the CDR3: TGTGCCAGCAGTTGGGACACAGGGGGGAACACTGAAGCTTTCTTT. Its translation is CASSWDTGGNTEAFF.

This clonotype was seen repeatedly, ten times or more. This chain links TRBV11-1 with TRBJ2-1; D is unclear. The CDR3 has 11 amino acids. Trimming shortened V by 0 bases and J by 8 bases, and 2 bases separated the two germline ends. The V gene's germline CDR1 is SGHAT and CDR2 FQDESV (reference sequence). DNA of the CDR3: TGTGCCAGCAGCTTAGCGGATGAGCAGTTCTTC. This sequence encodes CASSLADEQFF.

This clonotype has a count of ten or more. This chain uses TRBV28 with TRBJ2-5; D assignment may be TRBD1 or TRBD2 (5 bases each). The V end lost 1 base, the J end lost 2 bases, and 14 bases lay between the germline ends. This CDR3 comprises 16 residues. In germline, CDR1 is MDHEN, CDR2 SYDVKM. The CDR3 loop is CASSLLRGEGQETQYF. The CDR3 DNA follows: TGTGCCAGCAGTTTATTAAGGGGCGAGGGTCAAGAGACCCAGTACTTC.

In its sample, this clonotype was seen a few times. This chain connects TRBV12-5 to TRBJ2-1; 10 nucleotides match TRBD2. The length of the CDR3 is 17 residues. After removal of 2 bases from V and 0 bases from J, the junction contained 4 bases not matched to a gene. CDR1 and CDR2 (germline): LGHNT, FRNRAP. CDR3 DNA: TGTGCTAGTGGTTTGCCATCTAGCGGGAGCTCCTACAATGAGCAGTTCTTC. Protein product: CASGLPSSGSSYNEQFF.